The next 21 T cell receptor beta chains were all read from a single sample in a study of identical twins. TCRdb independently ran MiXCR on the 5' RACE reads; one entry per CDR3 protein. The profile shows some 600,000 distinct CDR3 sequences, less than 9% of them singletons. The same sample was also studied in work on yellow fever vaccine responses in identical twins.

Sequenced sample: PBMCs. Receptors were obtained from a woman under 30 in good health.

The table lists this clonotype with many counts. This chain joins TRBV5-1 and TRBJ2-1, with D unresolved. V lost 1 base to trimming and J lost 12 bases, with 11 bases between them. This CDR3 has 12 amino acids. Germline-derived CDR1 and CDR2 are SGHRS and YFSETQ. The CDR3 DNA reads as TGCGCCAGCAGCTTGAATGGAGTTGGGCAGTTCTTC. This encodes CASSLNGVGQFF.

This clonotype was recorded a few times. The chain links TRBV28 to TRBJ1-6; TRBD1 is a possible D gene (5 bases). The V end lost 8 bases, the J end lost 6 bases, and 11 bases lay between the germline ends. The CDR3 loop spans 13 amino acids. The germline V gene encodes CDR1 MDHEN and CDR2 SYDVKM. The CDR3 loop is CASSTDTNSPLHF. The CDR3 DNA is TGTGCCAGCTCGACAGATACTAATTCACCCCTCCACTTT.

This clonotype has at least ten counts. The J gene is TRBJ2-3, the V gene TRBV12-3 or TRBV12-4; possibly TRBD2 for D (6 bases). Trimming cost V 3 bases and J 0 bases, with 13 bases left between them. The CDR3 consists of 16 residues. Here the CDR3 reads CASSFRAGTSTDTQYF. For the CDR3, the DNA is TGTGCCAGCAGTTTTAGGGCGGGAACTAGCACAGATACGCAGTATTTT.

This sequence joins TRBV9 and TRBJ2-1; weak D call: TRBD1 (6 bases). This CDR3 is 14 amino acids long. V was clipped by 1 base and J by 12 bases, with 17 bases between them. Germline CDR1 and CDR2: SGDLS and YYNGEE. This CDR3 is CASSVSGTPRGQFF. The CDR3 DNA reads TGTGCCAGCAGCGTATCCGGGACACCCCGCGGGCAGTTCTTC.

The sample holds a few counts of this clonotype. The chain employs TRBV5-1 and TRBJ2-3; 15 bases map to TRBD2. This CDR3 spans 16 amino acids. J lost 4 bases, V lost 4 bases, and 4 bases had no gene match. CDR1 is SGHRS, CDR2 YFSETQ, per germline. The CDR3 bases are TGCGCCAGCAGCAAAGGACTAGCGGGAGGGTCAGATACGCAGTATTTT. The encoded protein is CASSKGLAGGSDTQYF.

A few counts support this clonotype. In DNA form, the CDR3 reads TGTGCCAGCAGCCTCATCGGAGCCCAGCATTTT. Its protein is CASSLIGAQHF. The chain uses TRBV12-3 or TRBV12-4 and TRBJ1-5; D remains ambiguous. V was cut by 6 bases and J by 11 bases, with 11 bases left in between. The CDR3 is made up of 11 amino acids.

This clonotype has a count of ten or more. The chain combines TRBV11-3 with TRBJ2-1; perhaps D is TRBD1 or TRBD2 (6 bases each). V was pared by 1 base and J by 7 bases, with 14 bases between. The CDR3 is made up of 15 amino acids. Germline CDR1 reads SGHNT; CDR2 reads YENEEA. The CDR3 nucleotides read TGTGCCAGCAGCTTAGCCTTGCCGGGGGCAAATGAGCAGTTCTTC. It specifies CASSLALPGANEQFF.

There are many counts of this clonotype. This sequence joins TRBV12-3 or TRBV12-4 and TRBJ2-3; 7 bases match TRBD1. V was pared by 4 bases and J by 3 bases, with 4 bases of the junction left unmatched. CDR3 size: 14 residues. The chain's CDR3 is CASSSTGLTDTQYF. In nucleotides, the CDR3 is TGTGCCAGCAGTTCGACAGGGTTAACAGATACGCAGTATTTT.

This chain joins TRBV7-9 and TRBJ2-7; 7 bases agree with TRBD1. Germline V lookup: CDR1 SEHNR, CDR2 FQNEAQ (reference sequence). The CDR3 loop spans 13 amino acids. With V trimmed by 5 bases and J by 5 bases, 6 bases remained unmatched. The DNA of the CDR3 is TGTGCCAGCAGCGTAGACAGGGACCACGAGCAGTACTTC. It encodes CASSVDRDHEQYF.

This clonotype was observed at least ten times. The chain combines TRBV7-3 with TRBJ2-1; the D gene is possibly TRBD1 (6 bases). CDR3 length: 14 residues. Germline loops: CDR1 SGHTA, CDR2 FQGTGA. V was cut by 3 bases and J by 3 bases, with 9 bases left in between. The CDR3 DNA follows: TGTGCCAGCAGCTTTGGACAGCTCTACAATGAGCAGTTCTTC. Protein: CASSFGQLYNEQFF.

This chain uses TRBV20-1 with TRBJ2-1, with TRBD1 matching over 8 bases. The V segment lost 5 bases and the J segment 7 bases; nucleotides outside the gene matches: 4. The CDR3 consists of 12 residues. The germline V gene has CDR1 DFQATT and CDR2 SNEGSKA (reference sequence). CDR3 in DNA: TGCAGTGCTGGACAGGGTGGAAATGAGCAGTTCTTC. It specifies CSAGQGGNEQFF.

The gene calls are TRBV20-1 and TRBJ2-1; possible D gene TRBD2, 7 bases. Germline CDR1 and CDR2: DFQATT and SNEGSKA (reference sequence). The CDR3 extends over 15 amino acids. The germline V and J ends were trimmed by 0 bases and 6 bases, with 15 bases remaining between them. In DNA form, the CDR3 reads TGCAGTGCTAGAGAGAGCCGGGGGGCTCGCAATGAGCAGTTCTTC. Amino acid sequence: CSARESRGARNEQFF.

This clonotype was counted a few times. The chain combines TRBV6-5 with TRBJ2-7; TRBD2 matches 10 bases. Trimming cost V 2 bases and J 3 bases; bases outside gene matches: 1. Germline CDR1 is MNHEY and CDR2 is SVGAGI. The CDR3 contains 14 residues. CDR3 DNA sequence: TGTGCCAGCAGTTACACTAGCGGGATCTACGAGCAGTACTTC. It codes for CASSYTSGIYEQYF.

This clonotype was counted a few times. V and J are TRBV5-6 and TRBJ2-2; tentatively, D is TRBD1 (5 bases). With 6 bases removed from V and 0 bases from J, the gap between germline ends came to 9 bases. CDR3 length: 14 residues. Germline V gene sequence: CDR1 SGHDT, CDR2 YYEEEE. CDR3 DNA sequence: TGTGCCAGCACAGGGATCGCGAACACCGGGGAGCTGTTTTTT. Its protein is CASTGIANTGELFF.

This clonotype was observed many times. The V and J genes are TRBV7-7 and TRBJ2-1; D uncertain. The CDR3 runs to 15 residues. The V end was cut by 5 bases, the J end by 7 bases, with 18 bases between. Looked up from germline, CDR1 is SSHAT and CDR2 is FNYEAQ (reference sequence). This CDR3 is CASSPKGMAPNEQFF. CDR3 nucleotide sequence: TGTGCCAGCAGCCCTAAAGGGATGGCACCGAATGAGCAGTTCTTC.

This clonotype has more than one count but fewer than ten. The genes are TRBV18 and TRBJ2-7; 7 bases are a match to TRBD1. CDR3 length: 16 amino acids. CDR1 is KGHSH and CDR2 is LQKENI in the germline V gene. With V trimmed by 3 bases and J by 3 bases, 11 bases remained unmatched. CDR3 nucleotide sequence: TGTGCCAGCTCACCCCTGGACCTCCGACAGGGCTACGAGCAGTACGTC. It specifies CASSPLDLRQGYEQYV.

CDR3 amino acids: CASSHSLLAGVFF. CDR3 sequence (DNA): TGTGCCAGCAGCCACTCATTACTAGCGGGAGTCTTCTTC. The chain recombines TRBV3-1 with TRBJ2-1; TRBD2 matches 11 bases. This CDR3 is built from 13 residues. Germline values: CDR1 LGHDT, CDR2 YNNKEL (reference sequence). The J segment lost 16 bases and the V segment lost 3 bases, leaving 8 bases of the junction unmatched.

This clonotype has more than one count but fewer than ten. The chain links TRBV7-9 to TRBJ1-5; no clear D gene. This CDR3 is 15 amino acids long. Germline V gene sequence: CDR1 SEHNR, CDR2 FQNEAQ (reference sequence). V gave up 2 bases and J gave up 6 bases, with 14 bases separating them. The CDR3 coding sequence is TGTGCCAGCAGCTTAACGGGTCAAATATCTCAGCCCCAGCATTTT. Translated, it gives CASSLTGQISQPQHF. The full variable domain, in which reference TRBV7-9 and TRBJ1-5 provide the parts outside the CDR3, is DTGVSQNPRHKITKRGQNVTFRCDPISEHNRLYWYRQTLGQGPEFLTYFQNEAQLEKSRLLSDRFSAERPKGSFSTLEIQRTEQGDSAMYLCASSLTGQISQPQHFGDGTRLSIL.

This clonotype was recorded a few times. J is TRBJ2-5 and V is TRBV5-6; 9 bases map to TRBD1. V gave up 4 bases and J gave up 5 bases; unmatched junction bases: 6. Germline assignment: CDR1 SGHDT and CDR2 YYEEEE. This CDR3 has 14 amino acids. Here the CDR3 reads CASSPQGAWETQYF. CDR3 coding DNA: TGTGCCAGCAGCCCACAGGGGGCGTGGGAGACCCAGTACTTC.

This clonotype was observed a handful of times. The CDR3 DNA reads as TGTGCCAGCAGTTCGATCCCGGAGTCTAACTATGGCTACACCTTC. Translated: CASSSIPESNYGYTF. This chain connects TRBV12-3 or TRBV12-4 to TRBJ1-2; D is undetermined. This CDR3 has 15 amino acids. Between the trimmed V and J ends, which lost 4 bases and 0 bases, there was a span of 12 bases.

This clonotype was recorded a few times. This chain joins TRBV5-5 and TRBJ2-2, with 9 positions matching TRBD2. Germline values: CDR1 SGHKS, CDR2 YYEKEE (reference sequence). This CDR3 region has 17 residues. With V trimmed by 4 bases and J by 4 bases, 11 bases remained unmatched. The CDR3 sequence: CASSKYALAGGTGELFF. The DNA of the CDR3 is TGTGCCAGCAGCAAATACGCACTAGCGGGCGGCACCGGGGAGCTGTTTTTT.